This section outlines one TCR beta chain sequence together with its context. Per the germline V gene, CDR1 is LNHDA and CDR2 is SQIVND (reference sequence). This CDR3 has 14 residues. V lost 0 bases, J lost 8 bases, and 10 bases lay in between. The data are from a study of blood T cell repertoires in COVID-19. Sequencing used immunoSEQ multiplex PCR; TCRdb keeps in-frame clones, though not all of them. The profile covers approximately 140,000 clones, with 80% to 90% appearing a single time and under 3.5% taken by the ten largest. Sequenced material: peripheral blood. The chain recombines TRBV19 with TRBJ1-4; D is undetermined. This TCR came from a man aged 70-80 years with acute or convalescent COVID-19. The CDR3 spells CASSIDAVGEKLFF. CDR3 nucleotide sequence: TGTGCCAGTAGTATAGACGCTGTGGGCGAAAAACTGTTTTTT.